These 5 T cell receptor beta chains were all obtained from the same sample, sequenced in a study of blood T cell repertoires in COVID-19. Profiling relied on immunoSEQ multiplex PCR, and the TCRdb table lists in-frame clones only, not all of them. The table shows just under 300,000 clones, with more than 85% occurring only once. What was sequenced was peripheral blood. Every receptor here comes from a man between 65 and 85 years old with acute or convalescent COVID-19.

The chain links TRBV29-1 to TRBJ1-2; D possibly corresponds to TRBD1 (5 bases). The V gene lost 3 bases and the J gene lost 5 bases, with 13 bases spanning the gap. This CDR3 comprises 13 residues. CDR1 is SQVTM and CDR2 is ANQGSEA in the germline V gene. CDR3 sequence reads: CSVELARGYGYTF. DNA of the CDR3: TGCAGCGTTGAGCTAGCCCGGGGGTATGGCTACACCTTC.

The V and J genes are TRBV30 and TRBJ2-1; tentatively, D is TRBD1 (7 bases). CDR1 is GTSNPN, CDR2 SVGIG, per germline (reference sequence). V was trimmed by 0 bases and J by 8 bases, leaving 23 bases between them. The CDR3 covers 17 residues. CDR3 region: CAWSVRPSGDRTDEQFF. For the CDR3, the DNA is TGTGCCTGGAGTGTACGTCCCTCGGGGGACAGAACGGATGAGCAGTTCTTC. Full variable domain (missing parts from reference TRBV30 and TRBJ2-1): SQTIHQWPATLVQPVGSPLSLECTVEGTSNPNLYWYRQAAGRGLQLLFYSVGIGQISSEVPQNLSASRPQDRQFILSSKKLLLSDSGFYLCAWSVRPSGDRTDEQFFGPGTRLTVL.

In DNA, the CDR3 is TGTGCCAGTAGTATGGTCAGGTGGGATTCACCCCTCCACTTT. Its translation: CASSMVRWDSPLHF. The chain couples TRBV19 to TRBJ1-6; the D is unclear. Deletions cut 3 bases from V and 8 bases from J, with 11 bases between. The CDR3 consists of 14 residues. CDR1 is LNHDA, CDR2 SQIVND, per germline (reference sequence).

Concerning this clone itself: The conserved phenylalanine or tryptophan is not found at the CDR3 terminus, so this likely reflects a read error. Because the CDR3's place on the DNA is in doubt, the DNA is left out and the CDR3 is given as listed by TCRdb. The V call is TRBV6-2 or TRBV6-3, the J call TRBJ2-3; the table's D call of TRBD2 was not tested on the DNA. The germline V gene has CDR1 MNHEY and CDR2 SVGEGT. The CDR3 is 12 amino acids long, termini counted. The chain's CDR3 is CASSYPAGEPHS.

The gene calls are TRBV7-9 and TRBJ2-5; 7 nucleotides agree with TRBD1. J gave up 3 bases and V 5 bases, and 9 bases lay outside the gene matches. Looked up from germline, CDR1 is SEHNR and CDR2 is FQNEAQ (reference sequence). The CDR3 covers 15 residues. The CDR3 nucleotides are TGTGCCAGCAGCGCAGTCTCAGGGGGAAAAGAGACCCAGTACTTC. Residues: CASSAVSGGKETQYF. The full variable domain, rest sourced from reference TRBV7-9 and TRBJ2-5, is DTGVSQNPRHKITKRGQNVTFRCDPISEHNRLYWYRQTLGQGPEFLTYFQNEAQLEKSRLLSDRFSAERPKGSFSTLEIQRTEQGDSAMYLCASSAVSGGKETQYFGPGTRLLVL.